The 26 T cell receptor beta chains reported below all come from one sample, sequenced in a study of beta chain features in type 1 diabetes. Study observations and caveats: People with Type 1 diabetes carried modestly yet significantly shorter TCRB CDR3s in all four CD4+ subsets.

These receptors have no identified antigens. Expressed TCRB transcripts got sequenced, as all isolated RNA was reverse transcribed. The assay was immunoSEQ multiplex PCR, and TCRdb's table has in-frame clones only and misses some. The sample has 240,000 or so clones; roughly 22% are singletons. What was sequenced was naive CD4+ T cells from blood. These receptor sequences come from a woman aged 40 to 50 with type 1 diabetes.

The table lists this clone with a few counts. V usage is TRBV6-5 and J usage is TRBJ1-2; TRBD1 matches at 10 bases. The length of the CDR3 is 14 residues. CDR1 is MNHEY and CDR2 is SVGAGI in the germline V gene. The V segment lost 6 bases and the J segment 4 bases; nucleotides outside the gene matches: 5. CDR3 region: CASSTGTGVYGYTF. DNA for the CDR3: TGTGCCAGCAGCACGGGGACAGGGGTCTATGGCTACACCTTC.

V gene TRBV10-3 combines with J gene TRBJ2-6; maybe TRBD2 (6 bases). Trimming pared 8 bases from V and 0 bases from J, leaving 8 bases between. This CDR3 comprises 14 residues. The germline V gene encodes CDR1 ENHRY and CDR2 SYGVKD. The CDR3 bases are TGTGCCATCGGAGGGGCCTCTGGGGCCAACGTCCTGACTTTC. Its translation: CAIGGASGANVLTF.

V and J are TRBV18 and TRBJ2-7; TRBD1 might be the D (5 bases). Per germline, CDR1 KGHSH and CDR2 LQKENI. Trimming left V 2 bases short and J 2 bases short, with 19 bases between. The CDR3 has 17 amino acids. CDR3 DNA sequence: TGTGCCAGCTCACCAGGGGCCGCAGTATCCGTTCCCTACGAGCAGTACTTC. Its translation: CASSPGAAVSVPYEQYF.

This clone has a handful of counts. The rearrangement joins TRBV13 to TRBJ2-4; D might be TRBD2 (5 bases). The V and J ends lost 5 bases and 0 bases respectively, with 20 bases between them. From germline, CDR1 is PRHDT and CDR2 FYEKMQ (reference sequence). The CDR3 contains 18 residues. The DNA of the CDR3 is TGTGCCAGCAGCCCACCCAACGGTCAGAGCGGAGCCAAAAACATTCAGTACTTC. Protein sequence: CASSPPNGQSGAKNIQYF.

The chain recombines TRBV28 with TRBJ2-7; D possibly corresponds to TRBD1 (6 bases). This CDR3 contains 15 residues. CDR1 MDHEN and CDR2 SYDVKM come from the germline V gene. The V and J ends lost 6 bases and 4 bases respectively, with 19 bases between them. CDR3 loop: CASSQEQGYSYEQYF. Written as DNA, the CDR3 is TGTGCCAGCAGCCAGGAACAGGGTTATAGTTACGAGCAGTACTTC.

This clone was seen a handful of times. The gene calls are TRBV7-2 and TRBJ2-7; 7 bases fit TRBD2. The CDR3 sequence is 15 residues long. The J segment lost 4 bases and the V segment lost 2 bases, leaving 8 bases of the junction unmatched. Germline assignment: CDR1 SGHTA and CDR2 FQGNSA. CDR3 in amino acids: CASSLSQTGGYEQYF. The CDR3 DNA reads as TGTGCCAGCAGCTTAAGCCAGACCGGGGGGTACGAGCAGTACTTC.

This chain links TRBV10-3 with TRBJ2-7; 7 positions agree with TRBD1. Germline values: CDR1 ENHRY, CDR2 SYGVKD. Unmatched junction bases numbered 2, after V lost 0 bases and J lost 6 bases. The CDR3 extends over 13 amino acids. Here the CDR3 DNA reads TGTGCCATCAGTGAGTCCTACAGGGGCGAGCAGTACTTC. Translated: CAISESYRGEQYF.

CDR3 amino acids: CASTSGTGERQPQHF. For the CDR3, the DNA is TGTGCCAGCACCTCCGGGACAGGGGAGAGGCAGCCCCAGCATTTT. The genes are TRBV28 and TRBJ1-5, with TRBD1 identical over 10 bases. J lost 7 bases, V lost 7 bases, and 10 bases had no gene match. The CDR3 has 15 residues. Per germline, CDR1 MDHEN and CDR2 SYDVKM.

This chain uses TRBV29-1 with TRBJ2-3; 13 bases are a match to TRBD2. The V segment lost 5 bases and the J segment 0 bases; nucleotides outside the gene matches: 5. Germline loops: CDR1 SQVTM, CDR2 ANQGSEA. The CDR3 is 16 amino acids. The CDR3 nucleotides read TGCAGCGTTTCCGGGACTAGCGGGGCTAGCACAGATACGCAGTATTTT. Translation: CSVSGTSGASTDTQYF.

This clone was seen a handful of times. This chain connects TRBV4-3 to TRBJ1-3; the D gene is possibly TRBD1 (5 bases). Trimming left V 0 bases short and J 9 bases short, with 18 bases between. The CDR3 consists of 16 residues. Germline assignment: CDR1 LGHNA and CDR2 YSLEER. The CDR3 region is CASSQDPDSRRSTIYF. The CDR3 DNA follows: TGCGCCAGCAGCCAAGATCCCGACAGCCGGAGAAGCACCATATATTTT.

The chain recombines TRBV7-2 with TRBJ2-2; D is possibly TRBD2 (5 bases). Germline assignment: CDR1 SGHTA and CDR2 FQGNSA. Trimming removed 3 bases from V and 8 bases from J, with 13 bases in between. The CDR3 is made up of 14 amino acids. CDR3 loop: CASSFLNLAGELFF. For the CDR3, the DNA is TGTGCCAGCAGCTTCCTTAATTTAGCGGGGGAGCTGTTTTTT.

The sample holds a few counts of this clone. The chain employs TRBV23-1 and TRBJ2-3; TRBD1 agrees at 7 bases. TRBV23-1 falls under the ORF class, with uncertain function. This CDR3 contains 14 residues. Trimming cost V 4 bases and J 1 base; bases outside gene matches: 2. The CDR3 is CASSRDRGTDTQYF. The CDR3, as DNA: TGCGCCAGCAGTCGTGACAGGGGCACAGATACGCAGTATTTT.

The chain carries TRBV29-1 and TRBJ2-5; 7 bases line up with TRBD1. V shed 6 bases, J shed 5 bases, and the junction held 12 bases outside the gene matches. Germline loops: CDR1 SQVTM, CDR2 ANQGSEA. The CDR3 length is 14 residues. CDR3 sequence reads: CSVGQGQVFETQYF. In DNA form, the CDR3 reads TGCAGCGTGGGCCAAGGACAGGTCTTCGAGACCCAGTACTTC.

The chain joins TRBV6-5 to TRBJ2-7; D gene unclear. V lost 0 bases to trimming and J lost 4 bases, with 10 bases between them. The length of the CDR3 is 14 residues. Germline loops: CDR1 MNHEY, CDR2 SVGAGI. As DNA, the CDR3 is TGTGCCAGCAGTTACTCGATACAGCCTTACGAGCAGTACTTC. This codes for CASSYSIQPYEQYF.

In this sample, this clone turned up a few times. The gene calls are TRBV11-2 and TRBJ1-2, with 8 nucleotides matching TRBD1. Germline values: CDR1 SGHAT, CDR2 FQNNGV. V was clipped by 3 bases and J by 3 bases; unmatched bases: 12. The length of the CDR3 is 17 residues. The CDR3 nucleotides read TGTGCCAGCAGCTTCCGAGCAGGGGGCGCATCCTACTATGGCTACACCTTC. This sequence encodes CASSFRAGGASYYGYTF. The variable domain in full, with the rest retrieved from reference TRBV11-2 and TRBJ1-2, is EAGVAQSPRYKIIEKRQSVAFWCNPISGHATLYWYQQILGQGPKLLIQFQNNGVVDDSQLPKDRFSAERLKGVDSTLKIQPAKLEDSAVYLCASSFRAGGASYYGYTFGSGTRLTVV.

The CDR3 sequence: CASSALDSLTEAFF. CDR3 bases: TGTGCCAGTAGTGCCCTGGACAGTCTTACTGAAGCTTTCTTT. The J gene is TRBJ1-1, the V gene TRBV19; a weak D match, TRBD1 (6 bases). Germline CDR1 LNHDA, CDR2 SQIVND (reference sequence). The CDR3 has 14 amino acids. With 5 bases removed from V and 5 bases from J, the gap between germline ends came to 15 bases.

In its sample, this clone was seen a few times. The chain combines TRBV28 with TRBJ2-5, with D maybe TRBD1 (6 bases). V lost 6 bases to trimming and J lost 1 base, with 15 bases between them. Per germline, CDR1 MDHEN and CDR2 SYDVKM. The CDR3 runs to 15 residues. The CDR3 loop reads CASRPHGQPQETQYF. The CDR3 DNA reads TGTGCCAGCAGACCCCATGGACAGCCCCAAGAGACCCAGTACTTC.

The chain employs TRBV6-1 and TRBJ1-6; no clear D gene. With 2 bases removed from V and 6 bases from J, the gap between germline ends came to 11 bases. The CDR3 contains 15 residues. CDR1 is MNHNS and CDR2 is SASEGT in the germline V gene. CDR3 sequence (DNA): TGTGCCAGCAGTGAAAACAGCCCTCCTAATTCACCCCTCCACTTT. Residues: CASSENSPPNSPLHF.

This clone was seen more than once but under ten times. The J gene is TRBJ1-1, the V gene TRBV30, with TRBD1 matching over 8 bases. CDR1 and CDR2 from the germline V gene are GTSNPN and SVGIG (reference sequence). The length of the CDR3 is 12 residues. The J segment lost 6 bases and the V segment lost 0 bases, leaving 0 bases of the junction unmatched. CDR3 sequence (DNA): TGTGCCTGGAGTGTGACAGGGGCTGAAGCTTTCTTT. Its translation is CAWSVTGAEAFF.

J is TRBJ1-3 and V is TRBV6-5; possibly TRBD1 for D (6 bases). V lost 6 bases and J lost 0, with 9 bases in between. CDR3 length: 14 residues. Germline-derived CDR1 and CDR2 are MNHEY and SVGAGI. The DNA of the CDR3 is TGTGCCAGCAGGAAACAGGGCTCTGGAAACACCATATATTTT. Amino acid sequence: CASRKQGSGNTIYF.

The CDR3 DNA reads as TGTGCCAGCTCAGGCTCTGGGGCCAACGTCCTGACTTTC. Translation: CASSGSGANVLTF. This chain uses TRBV7-2 with TRBJ2-6, with unresolved D. V was trimmed by 8 bases and J by 0 bases, leaving 5 bases between them. Germline V gives CDR1 SGHTA, CDR2 FQGNSA. The CDR3 loop spans 13 amino acids.

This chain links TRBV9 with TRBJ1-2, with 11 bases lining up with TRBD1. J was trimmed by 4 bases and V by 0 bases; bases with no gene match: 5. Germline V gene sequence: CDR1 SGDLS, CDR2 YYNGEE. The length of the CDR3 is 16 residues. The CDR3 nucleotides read TGTGCCAGCAGCGTAGTCGCCGGGACAGGGGGCTATGGCTACACCTTC. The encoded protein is CASSVVAGTGGYGYTF.

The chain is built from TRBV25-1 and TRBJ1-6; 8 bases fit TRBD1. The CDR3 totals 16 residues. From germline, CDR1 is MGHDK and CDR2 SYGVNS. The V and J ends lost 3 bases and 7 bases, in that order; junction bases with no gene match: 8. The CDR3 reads CASSDPGQGSNSPLHF. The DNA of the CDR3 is TGTGCCAGCAGTGACCCTGGACAGGGCTCCAATTCACCCCTCCACTTT.

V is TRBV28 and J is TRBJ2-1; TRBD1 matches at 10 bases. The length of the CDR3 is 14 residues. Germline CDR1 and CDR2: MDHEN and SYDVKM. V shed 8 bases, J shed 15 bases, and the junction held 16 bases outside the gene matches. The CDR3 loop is CASSGRRDRGFGFF. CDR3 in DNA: TGTGCCAGCTCCGGGCGCCGGGACAGGGGATTTGGGTTCTTC.

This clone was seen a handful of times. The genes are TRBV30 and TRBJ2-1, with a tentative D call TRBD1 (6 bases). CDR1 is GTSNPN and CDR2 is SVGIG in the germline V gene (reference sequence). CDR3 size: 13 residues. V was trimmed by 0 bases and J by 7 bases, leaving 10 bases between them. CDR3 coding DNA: TGTGCCTGGAGTGTAACAGGGTCTAATGAGCAGTTCTTC. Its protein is CAWSVTGSNEQFF.

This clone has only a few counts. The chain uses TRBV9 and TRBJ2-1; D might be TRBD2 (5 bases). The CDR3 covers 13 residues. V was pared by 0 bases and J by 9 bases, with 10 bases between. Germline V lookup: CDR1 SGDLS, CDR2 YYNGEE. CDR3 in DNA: TGTGCCAGCAGCGTAGCTGCTAGCAGTGAGCAGTTCTTC. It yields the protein CASSVAASSEQFF.